This TCR beta chain was captured in a study of blood T cell repertoires in COVID-19. Study-level information: Samples came from the United States, Italy and Spain, spanning acute and convalescent COVID-19. PBMCs, B-cell-depleted T cells, or T cells were the source of the cDNA or gDNA that made up the material.

Sequenced by immunoSEQ multiplex PCR; TCRdb stores in-frame clones only, minus some. The sample lists roughly 250,000 clones; 84% were seen once. Sequencing was performed on peripheral blood. The receptor's source is a man aged 50 to 60 with acute or convalescent COVID-19.

The CDR3 DNA is TGCAGCGTTGTAGGGGGACTAGCGGGAGCCCAATCCTACAATGAGCAGTTCTTC. Encoded protein: CSVVGGLAGAQSYNEQFF. The rearrangement uses TRBV29-1 and TRBJ2-1; 14 positions match TRBD2. V was clipped by 4 bases and J by 1 base; unmatched bases: 9. The CDR3 runs to 18 residues. From germline, CDR1 is SQVTM and CDR2 ANQGSEA.